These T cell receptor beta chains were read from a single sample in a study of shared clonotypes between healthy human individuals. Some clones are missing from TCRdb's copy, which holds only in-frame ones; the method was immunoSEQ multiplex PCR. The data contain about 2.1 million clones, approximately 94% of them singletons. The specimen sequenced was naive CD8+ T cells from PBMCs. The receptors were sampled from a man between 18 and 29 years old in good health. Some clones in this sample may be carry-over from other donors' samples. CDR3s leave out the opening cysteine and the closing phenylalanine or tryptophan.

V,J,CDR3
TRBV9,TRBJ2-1,ASSPRGTSGTYNEQF
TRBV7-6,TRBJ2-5,ASSLEIGETQY
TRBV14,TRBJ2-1,ASSANRGRAANEQF
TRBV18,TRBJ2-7,ASSPIPGEQY
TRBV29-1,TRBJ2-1,SVEVALAGYNEQF
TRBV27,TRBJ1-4,ASKPQGANEKLF
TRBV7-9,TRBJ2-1,ASELAGGPYNEQF
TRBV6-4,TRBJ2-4,ASKLRSGMNLAKNIQY
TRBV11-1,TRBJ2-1,ASSLPRGAYNEQF
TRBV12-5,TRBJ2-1,ASGLGGRNNEQF
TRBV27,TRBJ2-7,ASAEGVGGIYEQY
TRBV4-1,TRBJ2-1,ASSPTGWNEQF
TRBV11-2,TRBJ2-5,ASSGQNRGPETQY
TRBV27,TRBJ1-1,ASSLGPGVGGTEAF
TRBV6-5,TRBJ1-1,ASSQTLNTEAF
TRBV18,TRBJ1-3,ASSPPVIGNTIY
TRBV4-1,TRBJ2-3,ASSQDKGGGQFTDTQY
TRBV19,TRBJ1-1,ASSIDQMGLEAF
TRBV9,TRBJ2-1,ASSAPGTRKGEQF
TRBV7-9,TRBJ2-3,ASSYGTSGGTDTQY
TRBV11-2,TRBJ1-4,ASSTWTRRINEKLF
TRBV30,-,AYRTVYEQY
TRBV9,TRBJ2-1,ASSVSSGSEQF
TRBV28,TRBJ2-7,ASSPTSSGRHYEQY
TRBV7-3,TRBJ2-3,ASSLGWGQPTDTQY
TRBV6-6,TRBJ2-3,ASKGREGHRTDTQY
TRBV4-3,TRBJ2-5,ASSQDEGQVETQY
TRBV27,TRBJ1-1,ASSFQGLNTEAF
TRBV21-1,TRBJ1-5,ASSKEGNGNQPQH
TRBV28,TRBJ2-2,ASKLAGSGELF
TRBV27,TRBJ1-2,ASSLNPDFYGYT
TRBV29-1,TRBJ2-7,SACFGTADAAYEQY
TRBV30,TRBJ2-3,AWSWQGERTDTQY
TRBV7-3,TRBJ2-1,ASSLTTIAEPYNEQF
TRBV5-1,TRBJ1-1,ASSGAGGEAF
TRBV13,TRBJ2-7,ASSGGTSGRYEQY
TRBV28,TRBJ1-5,ASSPKLRGLYSNQPQH
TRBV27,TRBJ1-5,ASSLSRQSYGANQPQH
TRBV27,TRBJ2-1,ASSPWGSRSYNEQF
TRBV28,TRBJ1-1,ASRVQGGSTEAF
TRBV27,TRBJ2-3,ASSLLGTGTDTQY
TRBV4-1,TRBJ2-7,ASSQVNLANYEQY
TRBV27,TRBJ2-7,ASSFSTGHPFIEQY
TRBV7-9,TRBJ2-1,ASSPYSRFGEQF
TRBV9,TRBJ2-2,ASSVVPIAGGYSYTGELF